This T cell receptor (beta chain) was recorded in a study of Ad26.COV2.S vaccination and SARS-CoV-2 variants. The overall study: Intramuscular Ad26.COV2.S at 5x10^10 or 1x10^11 viral particles.

Findings and limits, study-wide: Placebo recipients showed lower spike-specific TCR breadth than vaccinees.

Worth noting for this clone: The antigen is not known.

The treatment is: about 20 received Ad26.COV2.S at low or high dose, single or two shots; about 5 received placebo; per-sample allocation not given. Sampling took place 63 days after the first vaccine or placebo injection. The CDR3 consists of 13 residues. Looked up from germline, CDR1 is SGHTA and CDR2 is FQGTGA. V shed 5 bases and J shed 4 bases, with 9 bases lying between them. Profiled with immunoSEQ multiplex PCR; TCRdb holds only in-frame clones, not every one. This sample has some 290,000 clones; roughly 80% occur once, and the top ten carry 2% to 2.5%. The sequenced sample was peripheral blood, obtained in a trial of Ad26.COV2.S vaccine versus placebo. V gene TRBV7-3 combines with J gene TRBJ2-1, with D perhaps matching TRBD1 (6 bases). This clonotype was obtained from a person between 18 and 65 years old who received the Ad26.COV2.S COVID-19 vaccine or a placebo. The CDR3 coding sequence is TGTGCCAGCAGCCAAGGACAGTACAATGAGCAGTTCTTC. Translated: CASSQGQYNEQFF. The full variable domain, rest sourced from reference TRBV7-3 and TRBJ2-1, is GAGVSQTPSNKVTEKGKYVELRCDPISGHTALYWYRQSLGQGPEFLIYFQGTGAADDSGLPNDRFFAVRPEGSVSTLKIQRTERGDSAVYLCASSQGQYNEQFFGPGTRLTVL.